The 5 T cell receptor beta chains in this list originate from one sample, sequenced in a study of blood T cells in healthy people across ages. Combining a sample-barcoded 5' primer with a J-beta primer mix, a second PCR ran for roughly 7 to 11 cycles. In TCRdb, the 5' RACE reads were re-called with MiXCR into one record per CDR3 protein. The sample lists 1.5 million to 2 million distinct CDR3 sequences; about 35% were seen once. The specimen sequenced was blood. These receptors came from a woman aged 25-40 years in good health.

The sample holds a few counts of this clonotype. The chain is built from TRBV7-9 and TRBJ2-1; D could derive from TRBD1 or TRBD2 (6 bases each). V gave up 0 bases and J gave up 8 bases, with 14 bases separating them. The CDR3 covers 15 residues. CDR1 SEHNR and CDR2 FQNEAQ come from the germline V gene (reference sequence). CDR3 in amino acids: CASSLARGPYDEQFF. The CDR3 region has the DNA TGTGCCAGCAGCTTAGCACGGGGGCCTTACGATGAGCAGTTCTTC.

This clonotype was seen at least ten times. V and J are TRBV6-2 or TRBV6-3 and TRBJ2-5, with D perhaps matching TRBD2 (5 bases). The CDR3 loop spans 14 amino acids. V was clipped by 3 bases and J by 2 bases, with 10 bases between them. Germline assignment: CDR1 MNHEY and CDR2 SVGEGT. The CDR3 spells CASSYRGGQETQYF. Here the CDR3 DNA reads TGTGCCAGCAGTTATCGCGGCGGGCAAGAGACCCAGTACTTC.

This clonotype was seen more than once but under ten times. The V gene is TRBV12-3 or TRBV12-4, the J gene TRBJ1-4, with TRBD1 as a possible D gene (5 bases). CDR3 length equals 14 residues. The ends were cut back, 3 bases at V and 8 bases at J, with 13 bases in the middle. This CDR3 is CASSLSGKGEKLFF. CDR3 nucleotide sequence: TGTGCCAGCAGTTTGTCAGGGAAAGGGGAAAAACTGTTTTTT.

The DNA for the CDR3 is TGTGCCAGCAGCCACAGGGGAGTGATGAACACTGAAGCTTTCTTT. Amino acid sequence: CASSHRGVMNTEAFF. This chain uses TRBV3-1 with TRBJ1-1; a weak D match, TRBD1 (6 bases). The CDR3 is made up of 15 amino acids. Germline values: CDR1 LGHDT, CDR2 YNNKEL (reference sequence). Trimming cost V 3 bases and J 0 bases, with 11 bases left between them.

The rearrangement uses TRBV5-4 and TRBJ1-1; D is unresolved. The CDR3 is 16 residues long. The V and J ends lost 0 bases and 0 bases respectively, with 12 bases between them. Per the germline V gene, CDR1 is SGHNT and CDR2 is YYREEE (reference sequence). The DNA for the CDR3 is TGTGCCAGCAGCTTGGACGGAATATTAATGAACACTGAAGCTTTCTTT. Amino acids: CASSLDGILMNTEAFF.